This T cell receptor (beta chain) stems from a study of T cell responses to AZD1222 COVID-19 vaccine (dated by TCRdb to the early 2020s). Study-wide context: AZD1222 recipients whose second dose came at about 4 weeks and those whose second dose came at about 12 weeks were combined into one group, since spike-specific TCR depth and breadth did not differ between the two schedules. Trial participants were enrolled by age into 18-55, 56-69 and 70-plus year subgroups, with roughly 150, 30 and 60 TCR-sequenced participants respectively. TCR sequencing was performed for 230 to 250 trial participants, of whom approximately 200 were given two doses of AZD1222 and around 25 were given two doses of MenACWY control vaccine. Findings and caveats that apply to the study as a whole: Reportedly, almost half of the unique spike-specific TCRs recognized epitopes lying outside the regions that are mutated in the B.1.351 and B.1.1.7 variants. No day 14 peak-response samples were available, so repertoires were characterized only after the peak T cell response. Most participants were white British and females outnumbered males, and the authors suggested that clonal diversity may have been underestimated. CD4 TCRs associated with the vaccine covered the entire spike protein, and the dominant responses were in regions 160-218 and 743-854. Conclusions about previously exposed vaccinees were limited because only six AZD1222 recipients were SARS-CoV-2 seropositive at baseline. The 56-69-year group was small, and its depth increase did not reach significance, likely because of low power. Spike-specific TCR breadth and depth rose significantly after two AZD1222 doses compared with day 0 and with MenACWY recipients.

The CDR3 regions of human TCRbeta chains were analyzed by immunosequencing. The paper's data handling went like this. TCRs in the repertoires were matched against a reference library of SARS-CoV-2-specific TCRs that had been generated with the MIRA antigen-specificity platform. Breadth was defined as the fraction of unique TCRs that were SARS-CoV-2-associated. Depth was defined as the fraction of total T cells that were SARS-CoV-2-associated. Each spike-specific TCR was assigned to its reactive spike region and to a CD4 or CD8 class using the MIRA data. Log10-transformed breadth and depth values were compared by one-way ANOVA with Sidak's multiple comparisons tests. TCRdb took this table from immuneACCESS and kept in-frame rearrangements with V and J called. Such tables lack part of the clones; where checked against another copy, unresolved V genes explain under half of the gap, and the rest is unexplained. The DNA was the basis for D and trimming; V, J and clone size are from that table. The sample table holds roughly 130,000 clones, of which 90% to 95% were seen once. The ten top clones hold around 1.9% of the sample.

V lost 3 bases and J lost 7 bases, and the count of bases not matched to a germline gene is 5. The germline V gene sets CDR1 to KGHDR and CDR2 to SFDVKD. Including cysteine and phenylalanine, the CDR3 has 15 amino acids. Only CDR3 DNA remains: 45 bases, in frame from the first base. Reading the label with the study, this specimen's time point is: baseline before first vaccination. Samples from vaccinated people were obtained from the UK trials COV001 and COV002, which included a single-blind randomized controlled phase 2/3 trial of AZD1222 (ChAdOx1 nCoV-19) in healthy adults. Trial participant PBMC samples were collected at day 0 and day 28 after the second dose for TCRbeta chain sequencing. Of note for this clone: This clone's antigen is unknown. There are no base qualities to consult, and no much larger clone falls within one base.

The sequencing used peripheral blood, collected on day 0 of AZD1222 vaccination. The sequence was collected from an adult in good health. The V and J genes are TRBV24-1 and TRBJ2-3, and 11 junction bases match TRBD1. The bases are TGTGCCACCAGTGATCGGACAGGGGGCGCGAATACGCAGTATTTT. Its protein product is CATSDRTGGANTQYF.